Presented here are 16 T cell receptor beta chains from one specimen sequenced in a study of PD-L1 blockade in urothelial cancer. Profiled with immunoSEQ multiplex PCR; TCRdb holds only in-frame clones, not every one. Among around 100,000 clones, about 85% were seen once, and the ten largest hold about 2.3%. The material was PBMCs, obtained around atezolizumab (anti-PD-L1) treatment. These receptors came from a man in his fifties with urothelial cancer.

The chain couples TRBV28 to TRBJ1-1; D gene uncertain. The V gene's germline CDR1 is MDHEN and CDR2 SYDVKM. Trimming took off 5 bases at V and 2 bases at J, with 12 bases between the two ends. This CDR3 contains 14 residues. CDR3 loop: CASSPEDFNTEAFF. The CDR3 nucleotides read TGTGCCAGCAGTCCAGAGGACTTTAACACTGAAGCTTTCTTT.

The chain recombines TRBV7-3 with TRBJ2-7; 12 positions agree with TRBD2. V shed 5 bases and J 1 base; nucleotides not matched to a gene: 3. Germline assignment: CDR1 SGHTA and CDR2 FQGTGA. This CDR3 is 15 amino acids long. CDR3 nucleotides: TGTGCCAGCAGCCTTGGACTAGCGGGGTCCTACGAGCAGTACTTC. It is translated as CASSLGLAGSYEQYF.

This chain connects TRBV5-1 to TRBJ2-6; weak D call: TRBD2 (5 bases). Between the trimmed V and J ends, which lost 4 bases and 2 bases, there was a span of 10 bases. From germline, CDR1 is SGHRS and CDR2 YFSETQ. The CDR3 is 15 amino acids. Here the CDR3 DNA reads TGCGCCAGCAGCCCAGAGGGAGCTGGGGCCAACGTCCTGACTTTC. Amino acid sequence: CASSPEGAGANVLTF.

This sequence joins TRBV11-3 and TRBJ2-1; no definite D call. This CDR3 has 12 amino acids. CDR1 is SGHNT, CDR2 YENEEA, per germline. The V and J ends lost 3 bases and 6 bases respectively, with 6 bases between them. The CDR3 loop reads CASSFRGNEQFF. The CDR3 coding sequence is TGTGCCAGCAGCTTTCGAGGCAATGAGCAGTTCTTC.

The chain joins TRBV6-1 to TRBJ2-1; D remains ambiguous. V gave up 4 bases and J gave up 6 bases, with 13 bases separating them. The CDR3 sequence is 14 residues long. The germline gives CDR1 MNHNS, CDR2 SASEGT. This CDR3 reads CASSGRNPSNEQFF. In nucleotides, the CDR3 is TGTGCCAGCAGTGGCAGGAACCCTTCCAATGAGCAGTTCTTC.

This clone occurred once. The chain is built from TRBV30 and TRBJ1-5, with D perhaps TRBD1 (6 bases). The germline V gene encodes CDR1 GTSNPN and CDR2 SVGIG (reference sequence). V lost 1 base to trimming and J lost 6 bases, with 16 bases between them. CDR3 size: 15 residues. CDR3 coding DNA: TGTGCCTGGAGTGATCGCAGGGGTAATTTTCAGCCCCAGCATTTT. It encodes CAWSDRRGNFQPQHF.

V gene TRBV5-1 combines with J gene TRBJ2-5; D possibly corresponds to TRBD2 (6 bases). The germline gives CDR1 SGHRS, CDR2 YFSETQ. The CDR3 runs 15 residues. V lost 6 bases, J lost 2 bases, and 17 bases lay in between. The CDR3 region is CASTLTTRGQETQYF. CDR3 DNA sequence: TGCGCCAGCACTTTAACCACGCGGGGACAAGAGACCCAGTACTTC.

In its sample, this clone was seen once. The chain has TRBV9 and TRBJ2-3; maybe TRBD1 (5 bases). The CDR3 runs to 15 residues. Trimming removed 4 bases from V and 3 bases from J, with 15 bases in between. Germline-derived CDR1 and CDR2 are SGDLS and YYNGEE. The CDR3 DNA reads TGTGCCAGCAGCCCCCGGGCAGGGTTAACAGATACGCAGTATTTT. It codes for CASSPRAGLTDTQYF. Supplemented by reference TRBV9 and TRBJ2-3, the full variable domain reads DSGVTQTPKHLITATGQRVTLRCSPRSGDLSVYWYQQSLDQGLQFLIQYYNGEERAKGNILERFSAQQFPDLHSELNLSSLELGDSALYFCASSPRAGLTDTQYFGPGTRLTVL.

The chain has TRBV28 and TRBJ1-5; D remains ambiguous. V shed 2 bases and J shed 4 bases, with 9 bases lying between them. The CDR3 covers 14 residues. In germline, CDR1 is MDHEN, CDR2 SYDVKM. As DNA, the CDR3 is TGTGCCAGCAGTTTAATTACCGGGAATCAGCCCCAGCATTTT. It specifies CASSLITGNQPQHF.

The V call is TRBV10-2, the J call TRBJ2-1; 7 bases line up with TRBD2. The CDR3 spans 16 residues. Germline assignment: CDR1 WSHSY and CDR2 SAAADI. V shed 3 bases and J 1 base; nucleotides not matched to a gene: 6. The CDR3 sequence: CASSDSSGQSYNEQFF. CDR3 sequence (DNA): TGCGCCAGCAGTGATAGTAGCGGGCAGTCCTACAATGAGCAGTTCTTC.

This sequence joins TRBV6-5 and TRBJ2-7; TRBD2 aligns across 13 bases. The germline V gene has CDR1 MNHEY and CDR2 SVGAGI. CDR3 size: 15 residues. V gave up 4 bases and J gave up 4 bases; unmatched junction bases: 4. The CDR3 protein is CASSSTSGGLYEQYF. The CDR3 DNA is TGTGCCAGCAGTTCGACTAGCGGGGGGTTATACGAGCAGTACTTC.

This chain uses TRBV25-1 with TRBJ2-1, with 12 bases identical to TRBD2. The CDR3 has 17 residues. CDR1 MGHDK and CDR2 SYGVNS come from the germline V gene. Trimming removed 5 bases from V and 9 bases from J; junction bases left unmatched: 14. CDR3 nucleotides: TGTGCCAGCAGTCCTAGCGGGAGGGCCGCCTTTATCGGTGAGCAGTTCTTC. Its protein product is CASSPSGRAAFIGEQFF.

The CDR3 loop reads CASSPGGGAGETQYF. The CDR3 coding sequence is TGCGCCAGCAGCCCGGGGGGGGGCGCGGGGGAGACCCAGTACTTC. The chain combines TRBV5-1 with TRBJ2-5; 8 nucleotides align to TRBD2. The V gene end was trimmed by 4 bases and the J gene end by 5 bases; junction bases not matched to a gene: 10. The CDR3 spans 15 residues. The germline V gene has CDR1 SGHRS and CDR2 YFSETQ.

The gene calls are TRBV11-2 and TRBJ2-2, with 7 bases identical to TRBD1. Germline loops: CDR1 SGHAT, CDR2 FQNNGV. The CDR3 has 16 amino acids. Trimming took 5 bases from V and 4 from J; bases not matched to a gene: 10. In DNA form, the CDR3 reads TGTGCCAGCAGCCCAACTTGGACAGGCCCCACCGGGGAGCTGTTTTTT. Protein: CASSPTWTGPTGELFF.

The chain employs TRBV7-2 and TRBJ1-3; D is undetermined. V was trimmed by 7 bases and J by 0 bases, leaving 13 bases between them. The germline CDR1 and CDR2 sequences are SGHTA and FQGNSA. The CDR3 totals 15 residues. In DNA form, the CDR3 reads TGTGCCAGCACCGAGATGGTCCACTCTGGAAACACCATATATTTT. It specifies CASTEMVHSGNTIYF.

The CDR3 spells CASSELRNNEQFF. For the CDR3, the DNA is TGTGCCAGCAGTGAATTGCGGAACAATGAGCAGTTCTTC. V is TRBV2 and J is TRBJ2-1; the D is unclear. CDR1 is SNHLY and CDR2 is FYNNEI in the germline V gene. V lost 2 bases and J 5 bases, leaving 7 bases between the germline ends. This CDR3 is 13 amino acids long.